This T cell receptor (beta chain) was identified during a study of CD8+ T cells in alopecia areata. Study in general: Patients received oral tofacitinib, 5 to 10 mg twice daily, for moderate-to-severe alopecia areata.

It was cDNA, reverse transcribed from extracted RNA, that served as the sequencing template. Assay: immunoSEQ multiplex PCR; the TCRdb copy retains only in-frame clones and omits some. The sample has more than 150,000 clones, 50% to 65% seen once. This clone has a handful of counts. The receptor comes from a human donor with alopecia areata. The sequencing used CD8+ T cells sorted from blood, collected at week 0.

The CDR3 bases are TGTGCCAGCAGTATCGGACAGGGTAGGGTCAGCAATCAGCCCCAGCATTTT. This gives the protein CASSIGQGRVSNQPQHF. The gene calls are TRBV28 and TRBJ1-5; TRBD1 aligns across 8 bases. Trimming removed 5 bases from V and 1 base from J; junction bases left unmatched: 10. Germline V gene lookup returns CDR1 MDHEN and CDR2 SYDVKM. The CDR3 contains 17 residues.